This T cell receptor (beta chain) is drawn from a study of blood T cell repertoires in COVID-19. Study at large: The origin of the acute and convalescent COVID-19 samples was the United States, Italy and Spain. In each case, the material was cDNA or gDNA derived from T cells, B-cell-depleted T cells, or PBMCs.

CDR1 SNHLY and CDR2 FYNNEI come from the germline V gene. V dropped 5 bases and J dropped 0; count of bases not matched to a gene: 7. This CDR3 comprises 16 residues. Per the study methods: Reference gene primer amplification gave estimated nucleated cell counts. Measured with immunoSEQ multiplex PCR; TCRdb has only the in-frame clones, and not every one. That table is the source of V, J and clone size, and D and trimming were worked out from the DNA. The sample has some 66,000 clones; approximately 95% are singletons. The rearrangement uses TRBV2 and TRBJ1-5; 7 bases match TRBD1. The sequence derives from a man in his sixties or seventies with active COVID-19. The sequencing input was peripheral blood. Written as DNA, the CDR3 is TGTGCCAGCAGTAGCGGACAGGCTCCTAGCAATCAGCCCCAGCATTTT. Translated: CASSSGQAPSNQPQHF. Combining the CDR3 with reference TRBV2 and TRBJ1-5 gives the whole variable domain EPEVTQTPSHQVTQMGQEVILRCVPISNHLYFYWYRQILGQKVEFLVSFYNNEISEKSEIFDDQFSVERPDGSNFTLKIRSTKLEDSAMYFCASSSGQAPSNQPQHFGDGTRLSIL.